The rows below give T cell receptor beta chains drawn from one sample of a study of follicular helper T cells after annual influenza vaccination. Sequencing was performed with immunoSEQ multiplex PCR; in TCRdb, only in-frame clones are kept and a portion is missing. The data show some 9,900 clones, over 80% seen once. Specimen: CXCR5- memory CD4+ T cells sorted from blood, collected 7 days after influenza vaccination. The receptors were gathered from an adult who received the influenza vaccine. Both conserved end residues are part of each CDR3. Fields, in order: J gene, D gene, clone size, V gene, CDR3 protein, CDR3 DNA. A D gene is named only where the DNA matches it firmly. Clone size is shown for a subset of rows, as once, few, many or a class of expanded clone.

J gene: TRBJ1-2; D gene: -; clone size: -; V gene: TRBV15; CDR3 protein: CATSSPRSGKTYGYTF; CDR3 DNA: TGTGCCACCAGCAGTCCGCGAAGTGGAAAGACCTATGGCTACACCTTC
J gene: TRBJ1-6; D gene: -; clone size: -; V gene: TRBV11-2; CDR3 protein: CASSLTRGNSPLHF; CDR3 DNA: TGTGCCAGCAGCTTAACGAGGGGTAATTCACCCCTCCACTTT
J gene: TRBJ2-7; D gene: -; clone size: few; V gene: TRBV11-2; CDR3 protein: CASSSHYEQYF; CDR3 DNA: TGTGCCAGCAGCAGCCACTACGAGCAGTACTTC
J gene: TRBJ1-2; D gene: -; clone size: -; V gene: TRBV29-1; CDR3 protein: CSASSGQGSAYGYTF; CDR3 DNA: TGCAGCGCCTCATCCGGGCAGGGGTCCGCCTATGGCTACACCTTC
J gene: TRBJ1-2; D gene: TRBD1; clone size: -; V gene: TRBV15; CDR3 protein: CATSRPDRNNYGYTF; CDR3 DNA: TGTGCCACCAGTAGACCGGACAGGAACAACTATGGCTACACCTTC
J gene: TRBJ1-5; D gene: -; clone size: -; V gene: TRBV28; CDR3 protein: CASSFRNREYQPQHF; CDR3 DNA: TGTGCCAGCAGTTTTAGGAACAGGGAATACCAGCCCCAGCATTTT
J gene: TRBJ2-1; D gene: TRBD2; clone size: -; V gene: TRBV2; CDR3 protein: CASRERTSGSHNEQFF; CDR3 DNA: TGTGCCAGCAGGGAGAGGACTAGCGGGAGCCACAATGAGCAGTTCTTC
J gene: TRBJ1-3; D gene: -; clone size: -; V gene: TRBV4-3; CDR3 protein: CASSQVGDTIYF; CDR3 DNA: TGCGCCAGCAGCCAAGTTGGGGACACCATATATTTT
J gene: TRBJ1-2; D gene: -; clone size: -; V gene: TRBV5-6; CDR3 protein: CASSLGRADYGYTF; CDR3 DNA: TGTGCCAGCAGCTTGGGGAGGGCGGACTATGGCTACACCTTC
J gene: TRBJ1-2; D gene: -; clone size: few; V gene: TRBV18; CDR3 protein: CASSPPSSGNYGYTF; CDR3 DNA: TGTGCCAGCTCACCACCGTCCTCAGGAAACTATGGCTACACCTTC